The 32 T cell receptor beta chains below were found in one sample sequenced in a study of blood T cells in healthy people across ages (dated by TCRdb to between 2014 and 2017). The method behind the library was 5' RACE. Sequenced using an Illumina HiSeq 2500. A second PCR of 7 to 11 cycles was performed with a sample-barcoded 5' primer and a J-beta primer mix. TCRdb ran its own pipeline on the public reads, namely fastp trimming at Q25 and MiXCR clone calling, and kept in-frame beta chains. Rows are unified per CDR3 protein, each entry keeping the most common DNA and genes. In all, the sample holds approximately 770,000 distinct CDR3 sequences, and over 45% of those were seen once. The ten top clones hold about 20% of the sample. The sequencing sample was made of blood. Receptor source: a man younger than 40 in good health.

This clonotype has a single count. The chain has TRBV4-2 and TRBJ2-3, with D perhaps matching TRBD2 (6 bases). V lost 2 bases and J lost 2, with 11 bases in between. CDR1 LGHNA and CDR2 YNFKEQ come from the germline V gene. This CDR3 is built from 15 residues. The CDR3 DNA reads as TGTGCCAGCAGCCAACCCGGGACTGTCACAGATACGCAGTATTTT. Residues: CASSQPGTVTDTQYF.

This clonotype was picked up a small number of times. V usage is TRBV6-6 and J usage is TRBJ2-4; D is unresolved. Gene TRBJ2-7 matches the end of the DNA better, so the J call may be wrong. CDR1 and CDR2 (germline): MNHNY, SVGAGI (reference sequence). CDR3 length equals 15 residues. CDR3 sequence: CASSYSMALPYEQYF. DNA of the CDR3: TGTGCCAGCAGTTACTCGATGGCTTTGCCCTACGAGCAGTACTTC.

This clonotype was observed a few times. CDR3 bases: TGTGCCAGCAGCTCACGGACTAGCGGGAGTGCTGGGGCCAACGTCCTGACTTTC. Translation: CASSSRTSGSAGANVLTF. The chain links TRBV7-3 to TRBJ2-6; 13 bases are a match to TRBD2. V lost 4 bases, J lost 2 bases, and 5 bases stayed unmatched. Germline V gene sequence: CDR1 SGHTA, CDR2 FQGTGA. There are 18 residues in the CDR3.

Only a few counts were recorded for this clonotype. The gene calls are TRBV5-1 and TRBJ2-5, with 11 bases fitting TRBD2. The CDR3 extends over 15 amino acids. Germline loops: CDR1 SGHRS, CDR2 YFSETQ. After removal of 1 base from V and 5 bases from J, the junction contained 4 bases not matched to a gene. The CDR3 region is CASSLTSGGSETQYF. CDR3 in DNA: TGCGCCAGCAGCTTGACTAGCGGGGGAAGTGAGACCCAGTACTTC.

This chain joins TRBV14 and TRBJ1-4, with TRBD1 as a possible D gene (5 bases). The CDR3 is made up of 15 amino acids. CDR1 is SGHDN, CDR2 FVKESK, per germline. The ends were cut back, 3 bases at V and 6 bases at J, with 14 bases in the middle. The CDR3 DNA sequence: TGTGCCAGCAGCCACGGACGGGGGGGAGATGAAAAACTGTTTTTT. Translating gives CASSHGRGGDEKLFF. Drawing the rest from reference TRBV14 and TRBJ1-4, the complete variable domain is EAGVTQFPSHSVIEKGQTVTLRCDPISGHDNLYWYRRVMGKEIKFLLHFVKESKQDESGMPNNRFLAERTGGTYSTLKVQPAELEDSGVYFCASSHGRGGDEKLFFGSGTQLSVL.

This clonotype was picked up a small number of times. The chain combines TRBV15 with TRBJ2-1, with D unclear. V lost 0 bases and J lost 6, with 21 bases in between. Germline V CDR1 and CDR2: LNHNV, YYDKDF (reference sequence). The CDR3 has 18 residues. The CDR3 here is CATSREIGAGRLSNEQFF. The CDR3 DNA reads as TGTGCCACCAGCAGAGAGATTGGTGCAGGTCGGCTGAGCAATGAGCAGTTCTTC. Full variable domain (rest looked up from reference TRBV15 and TRBJ2-1): DAMVIQNPRYQVTQFGKPVTLSCSQTLNHNVMYWYQQKSSQAPKLLFHYYDKDFNNEADTPDNFQSRRPNTSFCFLDIRSPGLGDTAMYLCATSREIGAGRLSNEQFFGPGTRLTVL.

The J gene is TRBJ1-2, the V gene TRBV2; D remains ambiguous. This CDR3 is built from 13 residues. The V gene lost 7 bases and the J gene lost 9 bases, with 18 bases spanning the gap. The germline CDR1 and CDR2 sequences are SNHLY and FYNNEI. The CDR3 protein is CASIADTLGRYTF. CDR3 coding DNA: TGTGCCAGCATAGCAGATACGCTGGGTCGCTACACCTTC.

The chain couples TRBV6-5 to TRBJ2-7; 7 bases fit TRBD1. The junction had 9 bases not matched to a gene; V was cut back by 5 bases and J by 2 bases. This CDR3 comprises 15 residues. Germline V CDR1 and CDR2: MNHEY, SVGAGI. The DNA for the CDR3 is TGTGCCAGCAGTCCACAGACAGGGAACGCCTACGAGCAGTACTTC. Residues: CASSPQTGNAYEQYF.

The V call is TRBV20-1, the J call TRBJ1-2; TRBD1 might be the D (5 bases). The germline V gene encodes CDR1 DFQATT and CDR2 SNEGSKA (reference sequence). The CDR3 extends over 14 amino acids. Trimming pared 1 base from V and 5 bases from J, leaving 14 bases between. CDR3 amino acids: CSARGPGVGYGYTF. CDR3 sequence (DNA): TGCAGTGCTAGAGGTCCGGGGGTAGGGTATGGCTACACCTTC.

To note about this clonotype: A single base separates this from a much larger clone, so it may be a read error. This rearrangement joins TRBV29-1 to TRBJ2-4; D possibly uses TRBD1 or TRBD2 (5 bases each). Trimming removed 8 bases from V and 7 bases from J, with 18 bases in between. This CDR3 is built from 13 residues. Looked up from germline, CDR1 is SQVTM and CDR2 is ANQGSEA. The chain's CDR3 is CSSPGIEGNIQYF. CDR3 bases: TGCAGCTCCCCGGGAATCGAGGGGAACATTCAGTACTTC.

This clonotype showed up just a few times. The CDR3, as DNA: TGTGCCAGCAGCCCCGGACAGGCTTTCTATCAGCCCCAGCATTTT. This sequence encodes CASSPGQAFYQPQHF. The chain uses TRBV7-2 and TRBJ1-5; the match to TRBD1 covers 7 bases. V lost 5 bases to trimming and J lost 5 bases; unmatched junction nucleotides: 9. Germline CDR1 and CDR2: SGHTA and FQGNSA. The CDR3 length is 15 residues.

This clonotype has only a few counts. The V call is TRBV4-2, the J call TRBJ2-2; D unresolved. The V gene lost 5 bases and the J gene lost 0 bases, with 4 bases spanning the gap. CDR3 length: 13 residues. Looked up from germline, CDR1 is LGHNA and CDR2 is YNFKEQ. The CDR3 spells CASSRANTGELFF. The CDR3 DNA is TGTGCCAGCAGCAGAGCGAACACCGGGGAGCTGTTTTTT.

In this sample, this clonotype turned up a few times. The genes are TRBV5-1 and TRBJ2-4; D perhaps matches TRBD2 (5 bases). V was clipped by 0 bases and J by 5 bases, with 15 bases between them. CDR1 is SGHRS, CDR2 YFSETQ, per germline. The CDR3 length is 16 residues. CDR3 nucleotides: TGCGCCAGCAGCTTGGCGGGCAGGCGGGCTGAAAACATTCAGTACTTC. Amino acid sequence: CASSLAGRRAENIQYF.

V usage is TRBV6-5 and J usage is TRBJ2-3; TRBD2 matches 7 bases. Germline CDR1 reads MNHEY; CDR2 reads SVGAGI. J gave up 4 bases and V 7 bases, and 14 bases lay outside the gene matches. This CDR3 region has 16 residues. CDR3 sequence reads: CASKLADTSSADTQYF. The DNA of the CDR3 is TGTGCCAGCAAGCTAGCGGATACCTCCTCGGCAGATACGCAGTATTTT.

The V and J genes are TRBV30 and TRBJ2-3, with no clear D. V dropped 8 bases and J dropped 6 bases, with 9 bases sitting between them. The CDR3 has 10 residues. Germline V lookup: CDR1 GTSNPN, CDR2 SVGIG (reference sequence). This chain's CDR3 is CAARVDTQYF. The CDR3 DNA reads TGTGCCGCCAGAGTGGATACGCAGTATTTT.

The genes are TRBV7-2 and TRBJ2-7; the match to TRBD2 covers 8 bases. The trim removed 2 bases at V and 1 base at J, leaving 4 bases unmatched. The CDR3 spans 15 residues. Germline loops: CDR1 SGHTA, CDR2 FQGNSA. CDR3 sequence: CASSLNPSGSYEQYF. CDR3 DNA: TGTGCCAGCAGCTTAAACCCTAGCGGGTCCTACGAGCAGTACTTC.

This clonotype was seen a few times. The chain uses TRBV5-6 and TRBJ2-7; D is unresolved. The J call may not be correct, given that the DNA end is closer to TRBJ2-5. Per germline, CDR1 SGHDT and CDR2 YYEEEE. The CDR3 contains 11 residues. The CDR3 coding sequence is TGTGCCAGCAGCTTTACCGAGACCCAGTACTTC. This codes for CASSFTETQYF.

The chain combines TRBV20-1 with TRBJ2-5, with 7 nucleotides matching TRBD2. CDR1 is DFQATT, CDR2 SNEGSKA, per germline (reference sequence). There are 16 residues in the CDR3. The J segment lost 11 bases and the V segment lost 2 bases, leaving 20 bases of the junction unmatched. In DNA, the CDR3 is TGCAGTGCTAGATATAGAGCTAGTGGGAGGGGAAATGAGCAGTACTTC. Its protein is CSARYRASGRGNEQYF.

This clonotype was seen only a few times. A much larger clone sits a single nucleotide away, making a read error possible. CDR3 loop: CASSVGTRGNEQFF. DNA for the CDR3: TGTGCCAGCAGCGTAGGGACCCGTGGGAATGAGCAGTTCTTC. This chain connects TRBV13 to TRBJ2-1; perhaps D is TRBD1 or TRBD2 (5 bases each). CDR1 and CDR2 (germline): PRHDT, FYEKMQ (reference sequence). This CDR3 has 14 amino acids.

This clonotype was seen more than once but under ten times. This sequence joins TRBV7-9 and TRBJ2-1; TRBD1 matches 7 bases. Germline lookup yields CDR1 SEHNR and CDR2 FQNEAQ (reference sequence). V trimming: 5 bases; J trimming: 7 bases; junction bases outside the gene matches: 8. The CDR3 has 14 residues. The CDR3 nucleotides read TGTGCCAGCAGCGTCCGGGACAGTGGGAATGAGCAGTTCTTC. Translating it yields CASSVRDSGNEQFF.

The chain is built from TRBV20-1 and TRBJ2-7; possible D gene TRBD1, 7 bases. The CDR3 is 15 amino acids. The germline V and J ends were trimmed by 3 bases and 3 bases, with 18 bases remaining between them. Germline CDR1 DFQATT, CDR2 SNEGSKA (reference sequence). The CDR3 region has the DNA TGCAGTGCTAGGCAGGGGGGTGAAAGCTTCTACGAGCAGTACTTC. Protein sequence: CSARQGGESFYEQYF.

Here the CDR3 DNA reads TGTGCCAGCAACTATTCTAATGAGCAGTTCTTC. It encodes CASNYSNEQFF. The chain links TRBV14 to TRBJ2-1; D not certain. V was cut by 7 bases and J by 7 bases, with 8 bases left in between. The germline CDR1 and CDR2 sequences are SGHDN and FVKESK. This CDR3 is 11 amino acids long. Combining the CDR3 with reference TRBV14 and TRBJ2-1 gives the whole variable domain EAGVTQFPSHSVIEKGQTVTLRCDPISGHDNLYWYRRVMGKEIKFLLHFVKESKQDESGMPNNRFLAERTGGTYSTLKVQPAELEDSGVYFCASNYSNEQFFGPGTRLTVL.

V is TRBV25-1 and J is TRBJ2-1; the match to TRBD2 covers 11 bases. This CDR3 is built from 16 residues. Germline lookup yields CDR1 MGHDK and CDR2 SYGVNS. Trimming at V came to 0 bases and at J to 8 bases, leaving 6 bases not matched to a gene. DNA of the CDR3: TGTGCCAGCAGTGAATATTTCCTAGCGGGAGGCGATGAGCAGTTCTTC. Its translation is CASSEYFLAGGDEQFF.

This clonotype has more than one count but fewer than ten. V and J are TRBV5-1 and TRBJ2-5; D possibly matches TRBD1 or TRBD2 (6 bases each). CDR1 is SGHRS and CDR2 is YFSETQ in the germline V gene. This CDR3 contains 17 residues. The V end lost 1 base, the J end lost 0 bases, and 16 bases lay between the germline ends. Here the CDR3 reads CASSLRGTQSYQETQYF. The CDR3 bases are TGCGCCAGCAGCTTGCGGGGGACACAGTCGTACCAAGAGACCCAGTACTTC.

The chain has TRBV20-1 and TRBJ1-2; maybe TRBD1 (5 bases). Germline V gene data show CDR1 as DFQATT and CDR2 as SNEGSKA (reference sequence). Trimming stripped 3 bases from V and 8 bases from J, with 25 bases between. The CDR3 spans 16 residues. CDR3 amino acids: CSASRRSRGWGEGYTF. For the CDR3, the DNA is TGCAGTGCTAGTCGTCGGAGTCGCGGTTGGGGGGAAGGCTACACCTTC.

The CDR3 DNA is TGTGCCAGCAGCTTAGTCTGGACCAGCGATTGGGAGCAGTTCTTC. This translates into CASSLVWTSDWEQFF. The chain carries TRBV7-2 and TRBJ2-1, with D unclear. This CDR3 contains 15 residues. CDR1 is SGHTA and CDR2 is FQGNSA in the germline V gene. The V end was cut by 1 base, the J end by 10 bases, with 17 bases between.

The J gene is TRBJ1-5, the V gene TRBV2, with TRBD1 matching over 9 bases. There are 15 residues in the CDR3. The V and J ends lost 3 bases and 6 bases, in that order; junction bases with no gene match: 6. Germline V gene sequence: CDR1 SNHLY, CDR2 FYNNEI. In nucleotides, the CDR3 is TGTGCCAGCAGTGAGAGGACAGGGGAGGGTCAGCCCCAGCATTTT. Its translation is CASSERTGEGQPQHF.

In this sample, this clonotype turned up a few times. The chain has TRBV12-3 or TRBV12-4 and TRBJ1-2; D unclear. V shed 3 bases and J shed 7 bases, with 9 bases lying between them. CDR3 size: 12 residues. CDR3 bases: TGTGCCAGCAGTTTCCCCACACTTGGCTACACCTTC. This sequence encodes CASSFPTLGYTF.

A few counts support this clonotype. This rearrangement joins TRBV5-1 to TRBJ2-5, with TRBD2 identical over 7 bases. Near its end, the DNA agrees better with TRBJ2-7, so the J call may be wrong. CDR1 is SGHRS, CDR2 YFSETQ, per germline. The CDR3 extends over 14 amino acids. This CDR3 is CASSYGLGTYEQYF. The CDR3 DNA reads TGCGCCAGCAGCTACGGACTAGGAACCTACGAGCAGTACTTC.

The gene calls are TRBV6-5 and TRBJ1-4; D call uncertain. V shed 0 bases and J shed 0 bases, with 14 bases lying between them. The germline CDR1 and CDR2 sequences are MNHEY and SVGAGI. The CDR3 runs 18 residues. The CDR3 spells CASSYSKSRIATNEKLFF. Here the CDR3 DNA reads TGTGCCAGCAGTTACTCGAAGTCCAGGATTGCAACTAATGAAAAACTGTTTTTT.

This clonotype appeared a single time. The rearrangement joins TRBV2 to TRBJ2-4; 7 nucleotides agree with TRBD2. TRBJ2-7 explains the end of the DNA better; the J call may be wrong. The CDR3 spans 12 residues. Germline V gives CDR1 SNHLY, CDR2 FYNNEI. CDR3: CAAGRGDYEQYF. The CDR3 coding sequence is TGTGCCGCAGGTCGGGGGGACTACGAGCAGTACTTC.

The chain combines TRBV7-2 with TRBJ2-7, with unresolved D. The length of the CDR3 is 15 residues. CDR1 SGHTA and CDR2 FQGNSA come from the germline V gene. Trimming removed 1 base from V and 1 base from J, with 11 bases in between. The CDR3 DNA sequence: TGTGCCAGCAGCTTAGGGGTCGGCAGATCCTACGAGCAGTACTTC. Translated: CASSLGVGRSYEQYF. Together with reference TRBV7-2 and TRBJ2-7, the CDR3 gives the full variable domain: GAGVSQSPSNKVTEKGKDVELRCDPISGHTALYWYRQSLGQGLEFLIYFQGNSAPDKSGLPSDRFSAERTGGSVSTLTIQRTQQEDSAVYLCASSLGVGRSYEQYFGPGTRLTVT.